This T cell receptor beta chain was profiled in a study of T cell changes during pregnancy in multiple sclerosis. From germline, CDR1 is ENHRY and CDR2 SYGVKD. The CDR3 runs to 13 residues. Trimming shortened V by 6 bases and J by 6 bases, and 14 bases separated the two germline ends. Assay used: immunoSEQ multiplex PCR; TCRdb lists only in-frame clones, some missing. This table holds approximately 37,000 clones, more than 70% found once. The sample was CD8+ T cells from peripheral blood mononuclear cells, taken in the first trimester of pregnancy. The source is a female donor with multiple sclerosis, enrolled in a pregnancy study. This chain connects TRBV10-3 to TRBJ1-1; no reliable D call. CDR3 residues: CAISQRWVSEAFF. The CDR3 DNA sequence: TGTGCCATCAGCCAGAGGTGGGTCTCTGAAGCTTTCTTT.